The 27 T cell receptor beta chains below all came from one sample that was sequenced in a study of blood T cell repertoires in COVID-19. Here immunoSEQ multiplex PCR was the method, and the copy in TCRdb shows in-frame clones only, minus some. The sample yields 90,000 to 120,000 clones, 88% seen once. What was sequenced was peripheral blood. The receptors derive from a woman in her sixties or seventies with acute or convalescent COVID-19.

The CDR3 protein is CASRLEGAGNQPQHF. CDR3 in DNA: TGTGCCAGCAGGTTGGAGGGCGCTGGGAATCAGCCCCAGCATTTT. The chain uses TRBV6-5 and TRBJ1-5; D unresolved. This CDR3 contains 15 residues. Germline lookup yields CDR1 MNHEY and CDR2 SVGAGI. Trimming removed 6 bases from V and 4 bases from J, with 16 bases in between.

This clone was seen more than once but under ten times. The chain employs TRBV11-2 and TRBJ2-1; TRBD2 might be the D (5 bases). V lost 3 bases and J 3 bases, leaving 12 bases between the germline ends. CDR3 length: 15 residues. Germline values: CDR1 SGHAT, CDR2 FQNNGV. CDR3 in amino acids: CASSLEVGSYNEQFF. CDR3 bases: TGTGCCAGCAGCTTGGAGGTCGGCAGCTACAATGAGCAGTTCTTC.

Written as DNA, the CDR3 is TGTGCCAGCAGTTTATATCAGGGCTTCAACGAGCAGTACTTC. Translation gives CASSLYQGFNEQYF. The gene calls are TRBV27 and TRBJ2-7; a weak D match, TRBD1 (5 bases). Germline values: CDR1 MNHEY, CDR2 SMNVEV (reference sequence). This CDR3 comprises 14 residues. V was clipped by 1 base and J by 5 bases, with 12 bases between them.

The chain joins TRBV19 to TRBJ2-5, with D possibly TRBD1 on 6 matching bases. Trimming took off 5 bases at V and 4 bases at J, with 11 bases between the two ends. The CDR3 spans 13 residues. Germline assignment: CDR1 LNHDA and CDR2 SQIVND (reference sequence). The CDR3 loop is CASSSQGLETQYF. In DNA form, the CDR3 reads TGTGCCAGTAGTTCACAGGGTTTAGAGACCCAGTACTTC.

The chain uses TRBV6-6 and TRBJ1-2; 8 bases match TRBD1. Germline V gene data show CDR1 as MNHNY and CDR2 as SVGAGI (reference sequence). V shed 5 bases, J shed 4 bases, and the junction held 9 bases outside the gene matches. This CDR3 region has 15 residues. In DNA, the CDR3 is TGTGCCAGCAGTCCCTCGCGGACAGGGCCCTATGGCTACACCTTC. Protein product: CASSPSRTGPYGYTF.

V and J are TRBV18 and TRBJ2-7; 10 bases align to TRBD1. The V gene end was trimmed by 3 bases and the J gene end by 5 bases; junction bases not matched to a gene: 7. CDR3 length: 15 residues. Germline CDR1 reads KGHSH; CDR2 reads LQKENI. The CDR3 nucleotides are TGTGCCAGCTCACCCTTGCCGGGACAGGGGCACGAGCAGTACTTC. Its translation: CASSPLPGQGHEQYF.

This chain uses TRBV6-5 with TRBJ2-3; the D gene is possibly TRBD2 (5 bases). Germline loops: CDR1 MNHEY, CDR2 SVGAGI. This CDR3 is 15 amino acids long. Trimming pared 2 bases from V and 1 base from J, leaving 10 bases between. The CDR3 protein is CASSYLSLGTDTQYF. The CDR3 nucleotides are TGTGCCAGCAGTTACCTTTCACTAGGCACAGATACGCAGTATTTT.

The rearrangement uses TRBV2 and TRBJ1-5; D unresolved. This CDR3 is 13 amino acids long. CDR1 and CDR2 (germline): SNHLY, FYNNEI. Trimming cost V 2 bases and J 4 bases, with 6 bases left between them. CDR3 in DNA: TGTGCCAGCAGTGAATCCGAGAATCAGCCCCAGCATTTT. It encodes CASSESENQPQHF.

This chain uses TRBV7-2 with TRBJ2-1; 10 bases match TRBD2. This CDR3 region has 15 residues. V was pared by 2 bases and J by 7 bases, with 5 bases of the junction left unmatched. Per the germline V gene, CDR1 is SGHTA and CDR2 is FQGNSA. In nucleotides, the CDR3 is TGTGCCAGCAGCTTAAGAAGCGGGAGGGGTAATGAGCAGTTCTTC. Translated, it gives CASSLRSGRGNEQFF.

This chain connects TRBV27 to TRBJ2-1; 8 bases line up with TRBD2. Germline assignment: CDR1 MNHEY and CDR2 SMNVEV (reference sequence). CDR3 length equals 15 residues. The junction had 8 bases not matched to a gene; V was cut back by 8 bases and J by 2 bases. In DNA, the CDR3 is TGTGCCAGCCGCACCGGCGGGAGGACCTACAATGAGCAGTTCTTC. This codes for CASRTGGRTYNEQFF.

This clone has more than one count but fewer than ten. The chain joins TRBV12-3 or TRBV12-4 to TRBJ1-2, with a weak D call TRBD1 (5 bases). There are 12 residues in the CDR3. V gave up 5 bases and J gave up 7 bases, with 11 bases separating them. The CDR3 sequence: CASSIGDSGYTF. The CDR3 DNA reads TGTGCCAGCAGTATCGGGGACTCTGGCTACACCTTC.

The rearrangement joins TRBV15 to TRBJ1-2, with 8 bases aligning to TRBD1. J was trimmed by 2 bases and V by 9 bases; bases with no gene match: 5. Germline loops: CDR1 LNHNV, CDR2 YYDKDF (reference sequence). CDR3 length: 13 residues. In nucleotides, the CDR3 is TGTGCCACTACTAACAGGGGGAACTATGGCTACACCTTC. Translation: CATTNRGNYGYTF. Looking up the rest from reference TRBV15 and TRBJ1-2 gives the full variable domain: DAMVIQNPRYQVTQFGKPVTLSCSQTLNHNVMYWYQQKSSQAPKLLFHYYDKDFNNEADTPDNFQSRRPNTSFCFLDIRSPGLGDTAMYLCATTNRGNYGYTFGSGTRLTVV.

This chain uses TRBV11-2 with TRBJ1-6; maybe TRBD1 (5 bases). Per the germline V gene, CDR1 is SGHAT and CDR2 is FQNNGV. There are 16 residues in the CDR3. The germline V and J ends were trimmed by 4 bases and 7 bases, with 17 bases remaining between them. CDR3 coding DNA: TGTGCCAGCAGCTCCCTTCTTCAGGGCAGGAATTCACCCCTCCACTTT. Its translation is CASSSLLQGRNSPLHF.

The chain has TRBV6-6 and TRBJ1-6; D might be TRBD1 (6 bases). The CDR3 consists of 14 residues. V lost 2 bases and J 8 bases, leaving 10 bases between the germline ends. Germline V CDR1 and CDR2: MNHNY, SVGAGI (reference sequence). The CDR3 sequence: CASSYTGKDSPLHF. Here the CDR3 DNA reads TGTGCCAGCAGTTACACAGGGAAAGATTCACCCCTCCACTTT.

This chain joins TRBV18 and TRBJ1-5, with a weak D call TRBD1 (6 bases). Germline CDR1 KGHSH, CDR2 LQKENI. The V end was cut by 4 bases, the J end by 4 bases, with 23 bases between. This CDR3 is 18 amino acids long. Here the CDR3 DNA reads TGTGCCAGCTCACTTAAGACCCATGGTGGTACAGGGAATCAGCCCCAGCATTTT. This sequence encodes CASSLKTHGGTGNQPQHF.

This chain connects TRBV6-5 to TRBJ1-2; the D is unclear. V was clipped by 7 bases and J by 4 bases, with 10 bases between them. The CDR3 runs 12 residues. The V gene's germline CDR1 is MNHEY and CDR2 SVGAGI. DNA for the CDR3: TGTGCCAGCACTGCCCACGGCTATGGCTACACCTTC. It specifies CASTAHGYGYTF.

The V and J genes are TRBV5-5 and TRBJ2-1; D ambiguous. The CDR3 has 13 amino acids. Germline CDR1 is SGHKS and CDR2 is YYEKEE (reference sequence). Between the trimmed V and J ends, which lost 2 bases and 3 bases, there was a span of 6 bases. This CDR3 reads CASSLEVYNEQFF. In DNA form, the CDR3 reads TGTGCCAGCAGCTTAGAGGTCTACAATGAGCAGTTCTTC. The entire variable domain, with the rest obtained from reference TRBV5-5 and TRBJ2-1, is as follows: DAGVTQSPTHLIKTRGQQVTLRCSPISGHKSVSWYQQVLGQGPQFIFQYYEKEERGRGNFPDRFSARQFPNYSSELNVNALLLGDSALYLCASSLEVYNEQFFGPGTRLTVL.

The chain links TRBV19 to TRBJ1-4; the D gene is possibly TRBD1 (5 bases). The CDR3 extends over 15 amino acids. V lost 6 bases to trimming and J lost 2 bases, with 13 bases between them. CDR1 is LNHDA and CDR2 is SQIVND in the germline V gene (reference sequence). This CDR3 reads CASREGPRTNEKLFF. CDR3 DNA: TGTGCCAGTAGGGAGGGACCAAGGACTAATGAAAAACTGTTTTTT.

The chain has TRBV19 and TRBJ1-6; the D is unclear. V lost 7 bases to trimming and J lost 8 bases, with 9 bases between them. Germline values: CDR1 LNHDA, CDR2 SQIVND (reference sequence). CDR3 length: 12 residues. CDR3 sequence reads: CASTGPDSPLHF. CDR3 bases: TGTGCCAGTACAGGTCCGGATTCACCCCTCCACTTT. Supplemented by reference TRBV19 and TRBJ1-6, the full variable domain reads DGGITQSPKYLFRKEGQNVTLSCEQNLNHDAMYWYRQDPGQGLRLIYYSQIVNDFQKGDIAEGYSVSREKKESFPLTVTSAQKNPTAFYLCASTGPDSPLHFGNGTRLTVT.

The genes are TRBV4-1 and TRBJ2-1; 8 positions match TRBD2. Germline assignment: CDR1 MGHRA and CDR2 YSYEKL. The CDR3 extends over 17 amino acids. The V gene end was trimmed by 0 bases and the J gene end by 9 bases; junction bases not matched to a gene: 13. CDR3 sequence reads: CASSQEKGLVWSGEQFF. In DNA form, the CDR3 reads TGCGCCAGCAGCCAAGAAAAGGGACTAGTATGGTCTGGTGAGCAGTTCTTC.

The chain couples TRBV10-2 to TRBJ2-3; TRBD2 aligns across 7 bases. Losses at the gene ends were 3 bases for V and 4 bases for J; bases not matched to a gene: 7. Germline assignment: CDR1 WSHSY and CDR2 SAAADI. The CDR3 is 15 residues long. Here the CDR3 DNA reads TGCGCCAGCAGTGAAGGCGGGAGAGCTCCAGATACGCAGTATTTT. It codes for CASSEGGRAPDTQYF.

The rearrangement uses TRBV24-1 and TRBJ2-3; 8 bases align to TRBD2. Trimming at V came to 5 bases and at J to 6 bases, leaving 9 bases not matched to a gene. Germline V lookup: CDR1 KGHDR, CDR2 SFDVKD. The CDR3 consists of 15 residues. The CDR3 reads CATSVSGRGGDTQYF. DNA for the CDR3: TGTGCCACCAGTGTCTCGGGTCGCGGGGGGGATACGCAGTATTTT.

The CDR3 reads CASSSPGLAGGNFTYEQYV. DNA of the CDR3: TGTGCCAGCAGCTCTCCTGGACTAGCGGGAGGAAACTTCACCTACGAGCAGTACGTC. V is TRBV7-8 and J is TRBJ2-7; TRBD2 aligns across 14 bases. V dropped 4 bases and J dropped 2; count of bases not matched to a gene: 13. This CDR3 spans 19 amino acids. Looked up from germline, CDR1 is SGHVS and CDR2 is FQNEAQ.

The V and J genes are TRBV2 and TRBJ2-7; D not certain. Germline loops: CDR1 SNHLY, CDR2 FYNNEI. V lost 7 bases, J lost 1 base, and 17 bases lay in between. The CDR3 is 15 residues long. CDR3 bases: TGTGCCAGCAAGCCGGCGACAACGTTATCCTACGAGCAGTACTTC. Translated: CASKPATTLSYEQYF.

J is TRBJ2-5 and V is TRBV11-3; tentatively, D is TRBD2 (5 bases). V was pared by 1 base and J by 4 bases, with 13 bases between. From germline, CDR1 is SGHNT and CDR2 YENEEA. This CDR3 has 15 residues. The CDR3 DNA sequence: TGTGCCAGCAGCTTAGGTGGGAGTACCCCAGAGACCCAGTACTTC. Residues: CASSLGGSTPETQYF.

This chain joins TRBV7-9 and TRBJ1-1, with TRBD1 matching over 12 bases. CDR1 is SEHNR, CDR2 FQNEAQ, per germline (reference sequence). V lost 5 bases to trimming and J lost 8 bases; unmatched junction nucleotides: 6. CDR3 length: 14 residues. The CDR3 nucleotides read TGTGCCAGCAGCCCCCGGGGACAGGGGGCAGAAGCTTTCTTT. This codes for CASSPRGQGAEAFF. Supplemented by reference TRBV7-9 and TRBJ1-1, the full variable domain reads DTGVSQNPRHKITKRGQNVTFRCDPISEHNRLYWYRQTLGQGPEFLTYFQNEAQLEKSRLLSDRFSAERPKGSFSTLEIQRTEQGDSAMYLCASSPRGQGAEAFFGQGTRLTVV.

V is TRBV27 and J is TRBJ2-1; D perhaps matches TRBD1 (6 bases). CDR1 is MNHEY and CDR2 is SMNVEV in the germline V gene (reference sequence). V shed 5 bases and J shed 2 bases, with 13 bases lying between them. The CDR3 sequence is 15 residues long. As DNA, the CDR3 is TGTGCCAGCAGTCCTCGACAGGTTCCCTACAATGAGCAGTTCTTC. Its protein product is CASSPRQVPYNEQFF.